The clone carrying this T cell receptor beta chain was seen only once. Antigen unknown. The entry originates in a study of PD-L1 blockade in urothelial cancer. Overall study context: About nine tenths of the roughly 29 patients comprised males who had bladder-origin urothelial cancer. Counts from blood samples showed a median of roughly 130,000 T cells. General study findings and limits: A below-median TCR clonality in blood before treatment predicted better survival.

Trimming took off 0 bases at V and 1 base at J, with 8 bases between the two ends. This CDR3 has 15 amino acids. Germline lookup yields CDR1 MNHEY and CDR2 SMNVEV (reference sequence). The method was immunoSEQ multiplex PCR; TCRdb's version includes in-frame clones alone and lacks a portion of them. The sample comprises approximately 47,000 clones, approximately 78% of which are singletons, and roughly 8.8% rests with the top ten. Indicated time point: peripheral blood 6 weeks after treatment start. Each individual provided 1 to 8 samples (taken pretreatment and on-treatment). The starting material was PBMCs, obtained around atezolizumab (anti-PD-L1) treatment. This receptor was identified in a man in his sixties or seventies with urothelial cancer. V gene TRBV27 combines with J gene TRBJ2-3; a weak D match, TRBD2 (6 bases). In DNA form, the CDR3 reads TGTGCCAGCAGTTTATCGTGGGGGGGCACAGATACGCAGTATTTT. Protein product: CASSLSWGGTDTQYF.